Listed below are T cell receptor beta chains from one sample, sequenced in a study of post-analysis software for immune sequencing data. Each CDR3 protein gets one entry after TCRdb re-called the PCR reads with MiXCR. This table has about 820,000 distinct CDR3 sequences, approximately 53% appearing once. Input material: blood. These receptor sequences come from a girl aged 10 to 17 with multiple sclerosis. The CDR3 runs from the conserved cysteine through the conserved F or W. D genes are given only for firm matches. The size field is filled for only some rows; it gives once, few, many or a size class.

v_call	j_call	d_call	clone_size	cdr3_aa	cdr3_nt
TRBV20-1	TRBJ2-6	NA	NA	CSARDRGSVGSGANVLTF	TGCAGTGCTAGAGACCGGGGAAGTGTGGGGTCTGGGGCCAACGTCCTGACTTTC
TRBV6-5	TRBJ2-7	NA	once	CASRYIDSGAEQYF	TGTGCCAGCAGGTACATCGACTCCGGCGCCGAGCAGTACTTC
TRBV12-3/TRBV12-4	TRBJ2-7	NA	NA	CASSYQGDEQYF	TGTGCCAGCAGTTATCAGGGCGACGAGCAGTACTTC
TRBV25-1	TRBJ2-5	TRBD2	few	CASSGVLAEQETQYF	TGTGCCAGCAGTGGCGTACTAGCGGAACAAGAGACCCAGTACTTC
TRBV7-9	TRBJ2-7	NA	NA	CASSPSARGEVSYEQYF	TGTGCCAGCAGCCCTTCGGCGAGGGGGGAAGTCTCCTACGAGCAGTACTTC
TRBV3-1	TRBJ1-5	NA	NA	CASNNGNQPQHF	TGTGCCAGTAACAATGGCAATCAGCCCCAGCATTTT
TRBV20-1	TRBJ2-7	TRBD2	NA	CSAVGLAHSYEQYF	TGCAGTGCCGTCGGACTAGCGCACTCCTACGAGCAGTACTTC
TRBV5-1	TRBJ2-3	TRBD1	NA	CASSPQRGQSDTQYF	TGCGCCAGCAGCCCGCAAAGGGGGCAATCAGATACGCAGTATTTT
TRBV20-1	TRBJ2-1	TRBD2	few	CSAYQTSGRRNEQFF	TGCAGTGCTTATCAGACTAGCGGGAGGAGAAATGAGCAGTTCTTC
TRBV7-2	TRBJ2-7	TRBD2	few	CASSSQEKLAGADEQYF	TGTGCCAGCAGCTCACAAGAGAAACTAGCGGGAGCGGACGAGCAGTACTTC
TRBV3-1	TRBJ1-2	NA	NA	CASSQSTISFRYGYTF	TGTGCCAGCAGCCAATCGACCATCAGTTTCCGCTACGGCTACACCTTC
TRBV12-3/TRBV12-4	TRBJ2-7	NA	NA	CASNLPGREQYF	TGTGCCAGTAACCTACCCGGAAGGGAGCAGTACTTC
TRBV6-6	TRBJ2-7	TRBD1	few	CASRTPRGLGSYEQYF	TGTGCCAGCAGGACCCCCAGGGGGCTAGGGTCCTACGAGCAGTACTTC
TRBV9	TRBJ2-5	TRBD2	NA	CASSLKLTSGAYNEQYF	TGTGCCAGCAGCCTCAAACTGACTAGCGGGGCCTACAATGAGCAGTACTTC
TRBV20-1	TRBJ1-2	TRBD1	NA	CSAGTGVREGYGYTF	TGCAGTGCTGGGACAGGGGTAAGAGAAGGTTATGGCTACACCTTC
TRBV7-2	TRBJ2-5	NA	NA	CASSHISGVAETQYF	TGTGCCAGCAGCCACATTTCAGGGGTCGCAGAGACCCAGTACTTC
TRBV11-2	TRBJ2-7	NA	NA	CASSFRQGSYEQYF	TGTGCCAGCAGCTTTAGGCAGGGGAGCTACGAGCAGTACTTC
TRBV6-5	TRBJ2-1	TRBD2	NA	CASSKLAGSAGNEQFF	TGTGCCAGCAGTAAACTAGCGGGATCGGCAGGTAATGAGCAGTTCTTC
TRBV5-1	TRBJ2-3	TRBD2	few	CASSGTSGGVSSTDTQYF	TGCGCCAGCAGCGGAACTAGCGGGGGGGTGTCTAGCACAGATACGCAGTATTTT
TRBV9	TRBJ2-5	TRBD2	few	CASSYGTSGPQETQYF	TGTGCCAGCAGCTACGGGACTAGCGGACCGCAAGAGACCCAGTACTTC
TRBV5-1	TRBJ2-5	NA	NA	CASATRQGSETQYF	TGCGCCAGCGCTACCAGGCAGGGATCAGAGACCCAGTACTTC
TRBV5-6	TRBJ2-1	NA	few	CASSDPGVPSNEQFF	TGTGCCAGCAGCGACCCGGGAGTCCCATCCAATGAGCAGTTCTTC
TRBV7-2	TRBJ2-3	TRBD2	NA	CASSPTGTSGSVVQYF	TGTGCCAGCAGCCCAACCGGGACTAGCGGGTCAGTGGTGCAGTATTTT
TRBV4-2	TRBJ2-1	TRBD2	few	CASSQGTSGSSYNEQFF	TGTGCCAGCAGCCAAGGAACTAGCGGGAGCTCCTACAATGAGCAGTTCTTC
TRBV20-1	TRBJ2-1	TRBD2	NA	CSARSRASGRDYEQFF	TGCAGTGCTAGATCTAGGGCTAGCGGGAGGGATTATGAGCAGTTCTTC
TRBV6-6	TRBJ2-5	TRBD2	NA	CASSYFLAGVEQYF	TGTGCCAGCAGTTACTTTCTAGCGGGGGTTGAGCAGTACTTC
TRBV7-8	TRBJ2-7	TRBD1	few	CASSLGTGNSYEQYF	TGTGCCAGCAGCTTAGGGACAGGGAATTCCTACGAGCAGTACTTC